This record concerns one T cell receptor (beta chain) sequence. Its recognized antigen is unknown. No quality values exist for individual bases; no much larger clone is one base distant. The sample originates from a study of blood T cell repertoires in COVID-19 (dated by TCRdb to 2018 to 2021). Context from the whole study: Samples covering the acute and convalescent phases of COVID-19 were provided by collaborators in the United States, Italy and Spain. The sample metadata nearly always contained a de-identified subject ID, COVID-19 status, age in years and sex. The repertoires were released in a freely available public database meant as a resource for research on the immune response to SARS-CoV-2. The material from the prospective study consisted of cDNA or gDNA derived from T cells, B-cell-depleted T cells, or PBMCs. Samples came from the ongoing ImmuneRACE study (first 160 participants) plus 1,254 subjects from 6 global collaborators. Where HLA class I and class II types were available, the types were taken from metadata supplied by the sample provider, not from assay-based typing. The dataset comprised deeply sampled blood TCRbeta repertoires from subjects exposed to, actively infected with, or recovered from COVID-19. General conclusions and limits of the study: The amount of clinical and demographic metadata varied by source and participant and was provided uncurated.

The immunoSEQ Assay, a bias-controlled multiplex PCR, was used to amplify TCRbeta CDR3 regions from genomic DNA. The authors processed their data as follows. The number of nucleated cells in each sample was estimated by amplification of reference gene primers within the assay. Sequence reads were collapsed and filtered to measure the absolute abundance of every unique TCRbeta CDR3 rearrangement. For each sample, productive Simpson clonality was calculated as the square root of Simpson's diversity index across productive rearrangements. Here the immuneACCESS table is served through TCRdb, limited to in-frame sequences with V and J called. Missing clones are a known gap in these copies; in checked studies unresolved V genes cover under half, and the rest lacks a known reason. V, J and clone size are taken as reported in that table, and D and trimming were inferred from the DNA itself. The sample includes 180,000 or so clones, with around 80% observed a single time. The ten largest clones add up to 10% to 15% of the sample.

Participants in the prospective study were enrolled through a virtual design, were aged about 18 to 100 years, and lived in approximately 24 United States geographic areas. To assign participants to cohorts, the prospective study relied on clinical history that participants themselves reported in a screening survey and a study questionnaire. Recovered participants in ImmuneRACE Cohort 3 were defined by two consecutive negative NP/OP PCR tests, clearance by a healthcare professional, or resolution of symptoms. Each participant in the prospective study had whole blood, serum and a nasopharyngeal or oropharyngeal swab collected by mobile phlebotomists. Participants in the prospective study had the option to provide additional blood draws and questionnaires over a roughly two-month period. Blood samples from the prospective study were shipped frozen or at room temperature prior to DNA extraction. The sequenced material came from PBMCs or T cells enriched from blood (not recorded which). This TCR was recovered from a woman in her sixties who had recovered from COVID-19.

Here is the DNA: TGTGCCAGCAGCGGGGGAGACAGGGGGTACGATGAGCAGTTCTTC. Its protein reads: CASSGGDRGYDEQFF. Recombination joined TRBV9 with TRBJ2-1, and TRBD1 aligns with 9 junction nucleotides. From the cysteine through the phenylalanine, the CDR3 covers 15 amino acids. Only the CDR3 part of the read is kept: 45 bases, read in frame from the first base. The germline V gene sets CDR1 to SGDLS and CDR2 to YYNGEE. V loses 3 bases at its end and J loses 8 bases; junction bases beyond the gene matches: 9.